One and the same sample provided the 13 T cell receptor beta chains below, sequenced in a study of blood T cell repertoires in COVID-19. This table comes from immunoSEQ multiplex PCR, and its TCRdb copy is limited to in-frame clones, with some not included. The table records some 87,000 clones, about 81% of them present only once. The sequenced sample consisted of peripheral blood. These receptors were collected from a human donor in a cohort sampled during active COVID-19.

The chain is built from TRBV18 and TRBJ2-5; 11 positions match TRBD1. Germline-derived CDR1 and CDR2 are KGHSH and LQKENI. With V trimmed by 5 bases and J by 5 bases, 7 bases remained unmatched. CDR3 size: 15 residues. The CDR3 reads CASSKGTGGRETQYF. In DNA form, the CDR3 reads TGTGCCAGCTCAAAAGGGACAGGGGGTCGGGAGACCCAGTACTTC.

The chain combines TRBV21-1 with TRBJ1-4. TRBV21-1 is a documented pseudogene. The CDR3 is made up of 14 amino acids. The CDR3 region is CASSKGEKVEKLFF. The CDR3 DNA reads TGTGCCAGCAGCAAAGGGGAGAAGGTTGAAAAACTGTTTTTT.

V is TRBV6-2 or TRBV6-3 and J is TRBJ1-4; D call uncertain. Germline V gene sequence: CDR1 MNHEY, CDR2 SVGEGT. Trimming removed 3 bases at V and 10 bases at J, with 12 bases between. The CDR3 length is 13 residues. In nucleotides, the CDR3 is TGTGCCAGCAGTTATACAGCTTCCACAAAACTGTTTTTT. This translates into CASSYTASTKLFF.

On this clone: Other nucleotide sequences from this sample produce the same CDR3. This chain uses TRBV19 with TRBJ2-5, with TRBD2 matching 7 bases. The V segment lost 5 bases and the J segment 5 bases; nucleotides outside the gene matches: 5. Germline assignment: CDR1 LNHDA and CDR2 SQIVND (reference sequence). CDR3 length: 13 amino acids. CDR3 bases: TGTGCCAGTAGTCCATTGGGGGGGGAGACCCAGTACTTC. It yields the protein CASSPLGGETQYF. The whole variable domain, remainder taken from reference TRBV19 and TRBJ2-5, is DGGITQSPKYLFRKEGQNVTLSCEQNLNHDAMYWYRQDPGQGLRLIYYSQIVNDFQKGDIAEGYSVSREKKESFPLTVTSAQKNPTAFYLCASSPLGGETQYFGPGTRLLVL.

The V gene is TRBV4-2, the J gene TRBJ2-1; 7 positions agree with TRBD1. CDR3 length equals 13 residues. Germline V lookup: CDR1 LGHNA, CDR2 YNFKEQ. After removal of 5 bases from V and 6 bases from J, the junction contained 4 bases not matched to a gene. The DNA of the CDR3 is TGTGCCAGCAGCGTCGACAGGGTCAATGAGCAGTTCTTC. It translates to CASSVDRVNEQFF.

The chain combines TRBV11-1 with TRBJ1-2; the D gene is possibly TRBD1 (6 bases). CDR3 length equals 13 residues. The germline V gene has CDR1 SGHAT and CDR2 FQDESV (reference sequence). V lost 6 bases and J lost 4, with 12 bases in between. The CDR3 spells CASSRQASYGYTF. Here the CDR3 DNA reads TGTGCCAGCAGTCGACAGGCGTCCTATGGCTACACCTTC. Full variable domain (missing parts from reference TRBV11-1 and TRBJ1-2): EAEVAQSPRYKITEKSQAVAFWCDPISGHATLYWYRQILGQGPELLVQFQDESVVDDSQLPKDRFSAERLKGVDSTLKIQPAELGDSAMYLCASSRQASYGYTFGSGTRLTVV.

V and J are TRBV7-6 and TRBJ2-2; tentative D call: TRBD1 (5 bases). The CDR3 runs 16 residues. Trimming cost V 5 bases and J 6 bases, with 19 bases left between them. Per the germline V gene, CDR1 is SGHVS and CDR2 is FNYEAQ. CDR3 in amino acids: CASSLSQAGYAGELFF. The CDR3 DNA sequence: TGTGCCAGCAGCCTTTCTCAAGCAGGGTATGCCGGGGAGCTGTTTTTT.

The V and J genes are TRBV7-9 and TRBJ2-1; a weak D match, TRBD2 (7 bases). Germline CDR1 and CDR2: SEHNR and FQNEAQ (reference sequence). The CDR3 is made up of 15 amino acids. With 4 bases removed from V and 10 bases from J, the gap between germline ends came to 20 bases. CDR3 region: CASSSTRGAVSEQFF. CDR3 DNA: TGTGCCAGCAGCTCAACACGGGGGGCTGTAAGCGAGCAGTTCTTC.

The chain uses TRBV5-4 and TRBJ2-4, with D perhaps TRBD1 (5 bases). This CDR3 is 15 amino acids long. The V gene lost 2 bases and the J gene lost 0 bases, with 9 bases spanning the gap. Germline V gene sequence: CDR1 SGHNT, CDR2 YYREEE (reference sequence). The DNA of the CDR3 is TGTGCCAGCAGCTTCCAGGGTAGAGCCAAAAACATTCAGTACTTC. This gives the protein CASSFQGRAKNIQYF.

The chain uses TRBV4-3 and TRBJ1-3; TRBD1 matches 12 bases. This CDR3 has 15 residues. After removal of 4 bases from V and 4 bases from J, the junction contained 2 bases not matched to a gene. In germline, CDR1 is LGHNA, CDR2 YSLEER. The CDR3 DNA is TGCGCCAGCAGCCGGGACAGGGGGCTCGGAAACACCATATATTTT. Its protein product is CASSRDRGLGNTIYF.

J is TRBJ2-5 and V is TRBV18; 7 nucleotides align to TRBD1. The CDR3 runs to 14 residues. J was trimmed by 5 bases and V by 5 bases; bases with no gene match: 8. Germline-derived CDR1 and CDR2 are KGHSH and LQKENI. The CDR3 bases are TGTGCCAGCTCATCGTTACAGGGGATTGAGACCCAGTACTTC. This gives the protein CASSSLQGIETQYF.

This chain connects TRBV6-1 to TRBJ2-1; 8 positions match TRBD1. The CDR3 sequence is 17 residues long. The J segment lost 4 bases and the V segment lost 2 bases, leaving 10 bases of the junction unmatched. The germline V gene has CDR1 MNHNS and CDR2 SASEGT. CDR3 region: CASSERIGDRRYNEQFF. CDR3 coding DNA: TGTGCCAGCAGTGAAAGGATTGGGGACAGGCGGTACAATGAGCAGTTCTTC.

This chain joins TRBV7-9 and TRBJ1-3, with D tentatively TRBD1 (6 bases). The CDR3 spans 17 residues. Germline V CDR1 and CDR2: SEHNR, FQNEAQ (reference sequence). V shed 2 bases and J shed 4 bases, with 18 bases lying between them. The CDR3 loop reads CASSLPRDTGRGNTIYF. In DNA, the CDR3 is TGTGCCAGCAGCTTACCCCGGGACACCGGCCGAGGAAACACCATATATTTT.